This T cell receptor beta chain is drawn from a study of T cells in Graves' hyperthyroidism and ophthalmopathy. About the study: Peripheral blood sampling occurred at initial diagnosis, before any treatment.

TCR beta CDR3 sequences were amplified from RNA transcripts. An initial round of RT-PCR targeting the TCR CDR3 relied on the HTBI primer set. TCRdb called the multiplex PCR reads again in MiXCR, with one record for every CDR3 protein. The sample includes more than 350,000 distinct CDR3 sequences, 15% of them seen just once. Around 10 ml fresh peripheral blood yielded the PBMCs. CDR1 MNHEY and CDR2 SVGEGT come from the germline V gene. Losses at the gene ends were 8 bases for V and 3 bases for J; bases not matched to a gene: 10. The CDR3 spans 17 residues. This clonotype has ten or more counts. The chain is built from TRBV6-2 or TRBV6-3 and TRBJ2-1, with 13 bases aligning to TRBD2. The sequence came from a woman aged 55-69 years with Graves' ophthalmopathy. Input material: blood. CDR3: CASSGLAGIRGYNEQFF. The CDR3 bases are TGTGCCAGCTCGGGACTAGCGGGAATAAGAGGCTACAATGAGCAGTTCTTC.